Listed below are T cell receptor beta chains from one sample, sequenced in a study of CD8 T cells in Susac syndrome. TCRdb re-called the immunoSEQ multiplex PCR reads through MiXCR, storing one row per CDR3 protein. Altogether about 130,000 distinct CDR3 sequences are present, approximately 96% being singletons, with the ten largest covering 0.065% to 0.1%. Sequenced input: CD4+ T cells from PBMCs. The receptors derive from a human donor in good health. Each CDR3 is given with its conserved first and last residue. The D gene is left open where the match is weak. Size tells how often a clone was seen (once, few, many) or the class of an expanded clone, and some rows leave it out.

NA	TRBJ2-5	NA	TRBV3-1	TGTGCCAGCAGCCAAGAAGGCGGCACCAATCGAGAGACCCAGTACTTC	CASSQEGGTNRETQYF
NA	TRBJ2-7	NA	TRBV18	TGTGCCAGCTCACCACGGCGGGACTCCTACGAGCAGTACTTC	CASSPRRDSYEQYF
NA	TRBJ2-2	TRBD1	TRBV6-5	TGTGCCAGCAGTAGACCGGGACAGGGAGCCGGGGAGCTGTTTTTT	CASSRPGQGAGELFF
NA	TRBJ2-5	NA	TRBV9	TGTGCCAGCAGCGTAGTTCAGGGGAGGTCGGAGACCCAGTACTTC	CASSVVQGRSETQYF
NA	TRBJ2-5	NA	TRBV7-2	TGTGCCAGCAGCTTTGTATTGCTCCAAGAGACCCAGTACTTC	CASSFVLLQETQYF
NA	TRBJ1-5	NA	TRBV19	TGTGCCAGTAGTGACGCTAGCAATCAGCCCCAGCATTTT	CASSDASNQPQHF
once	TRBJ2-7	TRBD2	TRBV7-2	TGTGCCAGCAGCCGAGCGGGAGTCCTAACCTACGAGCAGTACTTC	CASSRAGVLTYEQYF
NA	TRBJ2-3	TRBD2	TRBV18	TGTGCCAGCTCACCACGAGGACTAGCGGGATTAAGCGATACGCAGTATTTT	CASSPRGLAGLSDTQYF
NA	TRBJ1-2	NA	TRBV29-1	TGCAGCGCTTTACAGGGCCGGGCTAACTATGGCTACACCTTC	CSALQGRANYGYTF
NA	TRBJ1-4	TRBD1	TRBV3-1	TGTGCCAGCAGCCATCCGGGACAGCCAACTAATGAAAAACTGTTTTTT	CASSHPGQPTNEKLFF
NA	TRBJ1-5	NA	TRBV30	TGTGCCTGGAGCGGACCTAGCAATCAGCCCCAGCATTTT	CAWSGPSNQPQHF
NA	TRBJ2-7	NA	TRBV2	TGTGCCAGCAGTGTTAAAGGGGGTTACGAGCAGTACTTC	CASSVKGGYEQYF
NA	TRBJ2-3	NA	TRBV4-1	TGCGCCAGCAGCCAAGATCACCTGGGAAATACGCAGTATTTT	CASSQDHLGNTQYF
NA	TRBJ2-5	NA	TRBV5-1	TGCGCCAGCAGCGTATTCTACAGCAACCAAGAGACCCAGTACTTC	CASSVFYSNQETQYF
NA	TRBJ2-3	NA	TRBV7-2	TGTGCCAGCAGCTCTCGGGGTCGCACAGATACGCAGTATTTT	CASSSRGRTDTQYF
NA	TRBJ2-3	TRBD2	TRBV5-8	TGTGCCAGCAGCTCCTCCCGGGGGGGGGATACGCAGTATTTT	CASSSSRGGDTQYF